The 16 T cell receptor beta chains presented below share a single source sample, sequenced in a study of cytomegalovirus exposure and HLA in healthy donors. The PCR ran on 60 Vbeta and 13 Jbeta primers. Sequencing used immunoSEQ multiplex PCR; TCRdb keeps in-frame clones, though not all of them. The sample lists tens of thousands of clones, around 74% occurring once. Sequencing was done on a sample of PBMCs. These receptors came from a male donor in good health and CMV-seropositive.

This clone was seen only once. V is TRBV4-1 and J is TRBJ2-3, with TRBD2 matching over 13 bases. Germline V CDR1 and CDR2: MGHRA, YSYEKL. The V and J ends lost 3 bases and 6 bases, in that order; junction bases with no gene match: 9. The CDR3 runs to 17 residues. CDR3 residues: CASSHPRTSGGGDTQYF. Here the CDR3 DNA reads TGCGCCAGCAGCCATCCTCGGACTAGCGGGGGAGGGGATACGCAGTATTTT.

The gene calls are TRBV7-2 and TRBJ1-4, with 9 bases fitting TRBD1. V was clipped by 8 bases and J by 7 bases; unmatched bases: 11. Germline CDR1 reads SGHTA; CDR2 reads FQGNSA. This CDR3 comprises 15 residues. CDR3 in DNA: TGTGCCAGCCGGGCCCTTGGGACAGGGTTTGAAAAACTGTTTTTT. Translated, it gives CASRALGTGFEKLFF.

The genes are TRBV5-4 and TRBJ2-1, with D possibly being TRBD2 (6 bases). V lost 4 bases and J 6 bases, leaving 20 bases between the germline ends. The CDR3 has 16 amino acids. Germline values: CDR1 SGHNT, CDR2 YYREEE (reference sequence). The CDR3 bases are TGTGCCAGCAGCATCCCCGTGAGCGGGCAGGTCAATGAGCAGTTCTTC. Translating gives CASSIPVSGQVNEQFF.

The V gene is TRBV6-1, the J gene TRBJ2-5; D not resolved. The V end was cut by 4 bases, the J end by 5 bases, with 11 bases between. Looked up from germline, CDR1 is MNHNS and CDR2 is SASEGT. The CDR3 sequence is 13 residues long. This CDR3 is CASSVQDLETQYF. In DNA, the CDR3 is TGTGCCAGCAGTGTTCAGGATCTTGAGACCCAGTACTTC.

A few counts support this clone. The chain joins TRBV6-1 to TRBJ1-5, with D maybe TRBD1 (6 bases). V lost 6 bases and J lost 2, with 14 bases in between. Germline values: CDR1 MNHNS, CDR2 SASEGT. CDR3 length: 15 amino acids. The CDR3 bases are TGTGCCAGCAGACTACAGGGCTCGGGCAATCAGCCCCAGCATTTT. Translating it yields CASRLQGSGNQPQHF.

The chain links TRBV19 to TRBJ2-5, with 7 bases aligning to TRBD2. Germline CDR1 is LNHDA and CDR2 is SQIVND (reference sequence). The CDR3 sequence is 16 residues long. V dropped 4 bases and J dropped 3; count of bases not matched to a gene: 11. CDR3 in DNA: TGTGCCAGTAGTACGCCGGGGGGTAGAGGAGAAGAGACCCAGTACTTC. This sequence encodes CASSTPGGRGEETQYF.

This clone was seen just once. The rearrangement joins TRBV6-1 to TRBJ2-7; 11 bases align to TRBD2. V lost 4 bases to trimming and J lost 4 bases; unmatched junction nucleotides: 15. This CDR3 is built from 18 residues. The germline V gene has CDR1 MNHNS and CDR2 SASEGT. This chain's CDR3 is CASSVHYLTSGGVYEQYF. DNA of the CDR3: TGTGCCAGCAGTGTCCATTATCTAACTAGCGGGGGAGTATACGAGCAGTACTTC.

The J gene is TRBJ1-5, the V gene TRBV2; maybe TRBD1 (5 bases). CDR3 length: 15 amino acids. With 4 bases removed from V and 5 bases from J, the gap between germline ends came to 15 bases. The germline V gene has CDR1 SNHLY and CDR2 FYNNEI. The CDR3 protein is CASSVVGMGHQPQHF. The CDR3 nucleotides read TGTGCCAGCAGTGTGGTAGGGATGGGGCATCAGCCCCAGCATTTT.

The gene calls are TRBV19 and TRBJ1-5; 8 bases are shared with TRBD1. Losses at the gene ends were 4 bases for V and 2 bases for J; bases not matched to a gene: 4. The CDR3 totals 15 residues. Germline V gene sequence: CDR1 LNHDA, CDR2 SQIVND (reference sequence). CDR3 protein: CASSTWGQGNQPQHF. DNA for the CDR3: TGTGCCAGTAGTACCTGGGGACAGGGCAATCAGCCCCAGCATTTT.

The V and J genes are TRBV9 and TRBJ1-1, with D uncertain. The CDR3 totals 13 residues. The germline V and J ends were trimmed by 4 bases and 4 bases, with 11 bases remaining between them. Per the germline V gene, CDR1 is SGDLS and CDR2 is YYNGEE. CDR3 coding DNA: TGTGCCAGCAGCAAGTCCGGAGGCACTGAAGCTTTCTTT. Translating it yields CASSKSGGTEAFF.

This clone was found a few times. CDR3 nucleotide sequence: TGCGCCAGCAGCCAAGATCGTGGAACAGGTGAAGCTTTCTTT. It specifies CASSQDRGTGEAFF. The V call is TRBV4-3, the J call TRBJ1-1, with D perhaps TRBD1 (5 bases). Germline V CDR1 and CDR2: LGHNA, YSLEER. V dropped 0 bases and J dropped 7 bases, with 12 bases sitting between them. The CDR3 consists of 14 residues.

This clone has only a few counts. The chain carries TRBV10-1 and TRBJ1-1, with D maybe TRBD1 (5 bases). This CDR3 comprises 16 residues. Germline CDR1 reads WNHNN; CDR2 reads SYGVQD (reference sequence). V lost 2 bases and J lost 4, with 17 bases in between. In nucleotides, the CDR3 is TGCGCCAGCAGTGAGATGGCAGGGAGGGTGATCACTGAAGCTTTCTTT. Translated, it gives CASSEMAGRVITEAFF.

V gene TRBV5-1 combines with J gene TRBJ2-7; D might be TRBD2 (5 bases). Germline CDR1 is SGHRS and CDR2 is YFSETQ. The CDR3 is made up of 11 amino acids. The V end was cut by 7 bases, the J end by 3 bases, with 8 bases between. The CDR3 spells CASRAGYEQYF. CDR3 in DNA: TGCGCCAGCCGGGCGGGCTACGAGCAGTACTTC.

The chain is built from TRBV4-3 and TRBJ1-4; tentative D call: TRBD1 (5 bases). This CDR3 region has 17 residues. Per germline, CDR1 LGHNA and CDR2 YSLEER. The V gene lost 4 bases and the J gene lost 3 bases, with 18 bases spanning the gap. CDR3 region: CASSRDIGWGANEKLFF. CDR3 sequence (DNA): TGCGCCAGCAGCCGAGACATTGGCTGGGGGGCTAATGAAAAACTGTTTTTT.

The chain recombines TRBV23-1 with TRBJ1-1; TRBD1 matches 9 bases. TRBV23-1 is noted as an ORF with a role that remains uncertain. V was pared by 2 bases and J by 1 base, with 2 bases of the junction left unmatched. The CDR3 runs to 15 residues. CDR3 amino acids: CASSQRDRENTEAFF. The CDR3 nucleotides read TGCGCCAGCAGTCAACGGGACAGGGAGAACACTGAAGCTTTCTTT.

This sequence joins TRBV6-1 and TRBJ2-1; no firm D call. Germline lookup yields CDR1 MNHNS and CDR2 SASEGT. V gave up 1 base and J gave up 9 bases, with 10 bases separating them. There are 13 residues in the CDR3. For the CDR3, the DNA is TGTGCCAGCAGTGAAGGGCGACGGAGTGAGCAGTTCTTC. Protein: CASSEGRRSEQFF.